A single sample is the source of the 32 T cell receptor beta chains below, sequenced in a study of blood T cell repertoires in COVID-19. TCRdb's copy holds only in-frame clones and misses some; the assay was immunoSEQ multiplex PCR. The data hold about 78,000 clones, with less than 90% observed a single time. Sequencing input: peripheral blood. These receptors all come from a man aged 60-69 years with active or convalescent COVID-19.

The chain couples TRBV6-2 or TRBV6-3 to TRBJ2-5; TRBD2 aligns across 9 bases. CDR3 length: 17 residues. Germline CDR1 reads MNHEY; CDR2 reads SVGEGT. V trimming: 2 bases; J trimming: 5 bases; junction bases outside the gene matches: 12. The CDR3 DNA sequence: TGTGCCAGCAGTTACGGTCCGGCTAGCGGGGATCTGGAGACCCAGTACTTC. The encoded protein is CASSYGPASGDLETQYF.

The V and J genes are TRBV7-9 and TRBJ2-1, with D possibly being TRBD1 (5 bases). The germline CDR1 and CDR2 sequences are SEHNR and FQNEAQ (reference sequence). The CDR3 spans 13 residues. The V end was cut by 1 base, the J end by 7 bases, with 8 bases between. DNA of the CDR3: TGTGCCAGCAGCTTAGGACAGAATAATGAGCAGTTCTTC. Translated, it gives CASSLGQNNEQFF.

The chain couples TRBV12-3 or TRBV12-4 to TRBJ1-4; D possibly corresponds to TRBD1 (6 bases). CDR3 length: 13 residues. Trimming removed 3 bases at V and 10 bases at J, with 12 bases between. The CDR3 sequence is CASSFTPTGKLFF. As DNA, the CDR3 is TGTGCCAGCAGTTTTACGCCGACAGGAAAACTGTTTTTT.

This chain connects TRBV3-1 (or the pseudogene TRBV3-2) to TRBJ2-4, with D perhaps TRBD1 (6 bases). The CDR3 is 13 amino acids. Trimming shortened V by 2 bases and J by 8 bases, and 10 bases separated the two germline ends. The germline V gene has CDR1 LGHDT and CDR2 YNNKEL (reference sequence). The CDR3 DNA follows: TGTGCCAGCAGCCAAAGCAGGGGAGACATTCAGTACTTC. Translation: CASSQSRGDIQYF.

The V call is TRBV7-2, the J call TRBJ1-2; TRBD1 might be the D (6 bases). The CDR3 runs to 14 residues. The V gene lost 3 bases and the J gene lost 3 bases, with 11 bases spanning the gap. Germline CDR1 reads SGHTA; CDR2 reads FQGNSA. The CDR3 is CASSLGTPYYGYTF. Here the CDR3 DNA reads TGTGCCAGCAGCTTGGGGACACCTTACTATGGCTACACCTTC.

This chain connects TRBV3-1 (or the pseudogene TRBV3-2) to TRBJ2-7; 11 positions match TRBD2. CDR1 LGHDT and CDR2 YNNKEL come from the germline V gene (reference sequence). The trim removed 4 bases at V and 3 bases at J, leaving 5 bases unmatched. The CDR3 is made up of 15 amino acids. The CDR3 DNA reads as TGTGCCAGCAGCCTAGCGGGGGGGCCGGGCTACGAGCAGTACTTC. Protein: CASSLAGGPGYEQYF.

V and J are TRBV6-6 and TRBJ2-7; 7 nucleotides match TRBD2. Per germline, CDR1 MNHNY and CDR2 SVGAGI (reference sequence). Trimming cost V 5 bases and J 2 bases; bases outside gene matches: 12. The CDR3 runs to 16 residues. The CDR3 DNA is TGTGCCAGCAGTCCGGGAGGTGCGGGGCCCACCTACGAGCAGTACTTC. It encodes CASSPGGAGPTYEQYF.

The chain employs TRBV9 and TRBJ2-1, with TRBD2 identical over 11 bases. This CDR3 is built from 16 residues. With V trimmed by 0 bases and J by 8 bases, 7 bases remained unmatched. In germline, CDR1 is SGDLS, CDR2 YYNGEE. Here the CDR3 reads CASSVEGLAGGYEQFF. The CDR3 nucleotides read TGTGCCAGCAGCGTAGAAGGTCTAGCGGGGGGCTATGAGCAGTTCTTC. Looking up the rest from reference TRBV9 and TRBJ2-1 gives the full variable domain: DSGVTQTPKHLITATGQRVTLRCSPRSGDLSVYWYQQSLDQGLQFLIQYYNGEERAKGNILERFSAQQFPDLHSELNLSSLELGDSALYFCASSVEGLAGGYEQFFGPGTRLTVL.

The chain combines TRBV6-5 with TRBJ2-5; 8 bases align to TRBD1. The CDR3 loop spans 15 amino acids. Trimming removed 0 bases from V and 4 bases from J; junction bases left unmatched: 4. Germline V gives CDR1 MNHEY, CDR2 SVGAGI. CDR3 residues: CASSYSSGTGETQYF. The DNA for the CDR3 is TGTGCCAGCAGTTACTCATCAGGGACAGGAGAGACCCAGTACTTC.

This clone was observed a handful of times. V usage is TRBV14 and J usage is TRBJ1-5; 8 bases agree with TRBD1. The germline CDR1 and CDR2 sequences are SGHDN and FVKESK. After removal of 3 bases from V and 3 bases from J, the junction contained 7 bases not matched to a gene. This CDR3 spans 16 amino acids. In DNA form, the CDR3 reads TGTGCCAGCAGCCACAGGGGGCTCTTCCTCAATCAGCCCCAGCATTTT. Protein product: CASSHRGLFLNQPQHF.

V usage is TRBV29-1 and J usage is TRBJ2-5, with D unclear. The ends were cut back, 6 bases at V and 1 base at J, with 6 bases in the middle. This CDR3 region has 11 residues. Germline CDR1 SQVTM, CDR2 ANQGSEA. The CDR3 DNA sequence: TGCAGCGTGCGGTCCCAAGAGACCCAGTACTTC. Residues: CSVRSQETQYF. Full variable domain (missing parts from reference TRBV29-1 and TRBJ2-5): SAVISQKPSRDICQRGTSLTIQCQVDSQVTMMFWYRQQPGQSLTLIATANQGSEATYESGFVIDKFPISRPNLTFSTLTVSNMSPEDSSIYLCSVRSQETQYFGPGTRLLVL.

The chain combines TRBV7-5 with TRBJ1-4. TRBV7-5 is a documented pseudogene. The CDR3 is 15 residues long. CDR3 sequence: CARSLGSGGREKLFF. CDR3 DNA sequence: TGTGCCAGAAGCTTAGGATCGGGAGGGCGTGAAAAACTGTTTTTT.

The chain carries TRBV27 and TRBJ1-1, with TRBD1 matching 7 bases. V gave up 6 bases and J gave up 0 bases; unmatched junction bases: 4. CDR3 length: 14 amino acids. The germline V gene encodes CDR1 MNHEY and CDR2 SMNVEV (reference sequence). This CDR3 reads CASRPTGLNTEAFF. CDR3 nucleotides: TGTGCCAGCAGGCCGACAGGGCTGAACACTGAAGCTTTCTTT.

The rearrangement links TRBV19 to TRBJ1-2; 8 bases agree with TRBD1. The junction had 11 bases not matched to a gene; V was cut back by 3 bases and J by 2 bases. Germline values: CDR1 LNHDA, CDR2 SQIVND (reference sequence). This CDR3 is built from 17 residues. The CDR3, as DNA: TGTGCCAGTAGTATTCTTGGACGGACAGGGTCCAACTATGGCTACACCTTC. Residues: CASSILGRTGSNYGYTF.

The V and J genes are TRBV6-2 or TRBV6-3 and TRBJ1-2; 8 bases agree with TRBD1. The germline V gene has CDR1 MNHEY and CDR2 SVGEGT. This CDR3 is 15 amino acids long. J gave up 0 bases and V 5 bases, and 5 bases lay outside the gene matches. The DNA for the CDR3 is TGTGCCAGCAGTACCGGGACAGGATCTAACTATGGCTACACCTTC. This gives the protein CASSTGTGSNYGYTF.

The rearrangement joins TRBV11-2 to TRBJ2-3; no clear D. The ends were cut back, 2 bases at V and 6 bases at J, with 6 bases in the middle. Germline V lookup: CDR1 SGHAT, CDR2 FQNNGV. The CDR3 contains 12 residues. This CDR3 reads CASSLLADTQYF. The CDR3 bases are TGTGCCAGCAGCTTACTCGCGGATACGCAGTATTTT.

This clone was picked up a small number of times. The rearrangement joins TRBV19 to TRBJ2-7, with 7 bases identical to TRBD1. Germline-derived CDR1 and CDR2 are LNHDA and SQIVND (reference sequence). The V segment lost 1 base and the J segment 5 bases; nucleotides outside the gene matches: 11. The CDR3 is 16 amino acids. In DNA form, the CDR3 reads TGTGCCAGTAGTATAGCAAGAGAGACAGGGACCCACGAGCAGTACTTC. Its protein is CASSIARETGTHEQYF.

The CDR3 DNA follows: TGCGCCAGCAGCCCTCGACAGTCTAACTATGGCTACACCTTC. This codes for CASSPRQSNYGYTF. This chain joins TRBV5-1 and TRBJ1-2; possibly TRBD1 for D (5 bases). The CDR3 runs 14 residues. V lost 4 bases, J lost 0 bases, and 10 bases lay in between. The germline CDR1 and CDR2 sequences are SGHRS and YFSETQ.

The genes are TRBV19 and TRBJ1-2; 7 positions match TRBD1. The CDR3 extends over 13 amino acids. The V segment lost 5 bases and the J segment 2 bases; nucleotides outside the gene matches: 2. CDR1 and CDR2 (germline): LNHDA, SQIVND (reference sequence). CDR3 sequence: CASSVGQNYGYTF. The CDR3 DNA sequence: TGTGCCAGTAGTGTGGGACAGAACTATGGCTACACCTTC.

The V gene is TRBV3-1 (or the pseudogene TRBV3-2), the J gene TRBJ2-7, with a possible D match to TRBD2 (7 bases). Germline V gene lookup returns CDR1 LGHDT and CDR2 YNNKEL (reference sequence). The CDR3 totals 16 residues. V lost 4 bases and J lost 5, with 21 bases in between. CDR3 sequence: CASSLLGASGDNEQYF. The CDR3 DNA sequence: TGTGCCAGCAGCCTTCTCGGAGCAAGCGGGGACAACGAGCAGTACTTC.

The chain couples TRBV14 to TRBJ1-1, with D perhaps TRBD1 (6 bases). V was cut by 3 bases and J by 3 bases, with 11 bases left in between. CDR3 length equals 14 residues. CDR1 and CDR2 from the germline V gene are SGHDN and FVKESK. CDR3 sequence: CASSQLTGYTEAFF. The CDR3 DNA reads TGTGCCAGCAGCCAGTTAACAGGGTACACTGAAGCTTTCTTT.

This clone was seen only a few times. The chain links TRBV27 to TRBJ1-2; TRBD1 matches at 9 bases. Germline V gene sequence: CDR1 MNHEY, CDR2 SMNVEV (reference sequence). The CDR3 sequence is 16 residues long. J lost 1 base, V lost 4 bases, and 7 bases had no gene match. CDR3 residues: CASSSGTGMDNYGYTF. In DNA form, the CDR3 reads TGTGCCAGCAGTTCCGGGACAGGGATGGATAACTATGGCTACACCTTC.

This chain uses TRBV29-1 with TRBJ1-5; a weak D match, TRBD1 (5 bases). V was cut by 4 bases and J by 0 bases, with 13 bases left in between. The CDR3 covers 15 residues. CDR1 is SQVTM and CDR2 is ANQGSEA in the germline V gene. CDR3 region: CSVAAGSDSNQPQHF. The CDR3 DNA is TGCAGCGTTGCGGCAGGGTCCGATAGCAATCAGCCCCAGCATTTT.

This rearrangement joins TRBV5-8 to TRBJ2-5; TRBD1 aligns across 9 bases. Germline V gives CDR1 SGHTS, CDR2 YDEGEE. The CDR3 is 14 residues long. With 3 bases clipped from V and 1 base from J, the junction kept 1 base outside the gene matches. For the CDR3, the DNA is TGTGCCAGCAGCTGGACAGGGGTCCAAGAGACCCAGTACTTC. Its protein product is CASSWTGVQETQYF.

The gene calls are TRBV6-1 and TRBJ1-2; 8 positions agree with TRBD1. The CDR3 extends over 13 amino acids. With V trimmed by 3 bases and J by 4 bases, 1 base remained unmatched. Germline CDR1 and CDR2: MNHNS and SASEGT. The CDR3 DNA sequence: TGTGCCAGCAGTGAGGACAGGGCCTATGGCTACACCTTC. It is translated as CASSEDRAYGYTF.

The chain has TRBV9 and TRBJ1-2, with D possibly being TRBD1 (5 bases). Trimming pared 5 bases from V and 6 bases from J, leaving 23 bases between. The germline V gene has CDR1 SGDLS and CDR2 YYNGEE. The CDR3 has 16 amino acids. The CDR3 DNA reads as TGTGCCAGCAGTACCTTTGGTGGGGCGGACCCTAATGGCTACACCTTC. Amino acids: CASSTFGGADPNGYTF.

This chain links TRBV7-9 with TRBJ1-2; D gene unclear. CDR3 length: 15 amino acids. CDR1 is SEHNR, CDR2 FQNEAQ, per germline (reference sequence). Trimming cost V 5 bases and J 4 bases, with 17 bases left between them. The DNA of the CDR3 is TGTGCCAGCAGCCCAGGAGGTGGGCAGCTCTATGGCTACACCTTC. This gives the protein CASSPGGGQLYGYTF.

The chain is built from TRBV4-3 and TRBJ1-2; D might be TRBD1 (5 bases). The ends were cut back, 1 base at V and 10 bases at J, with 10 bases in the middle. The CDR3 covers 12 residues. Per germline, CDR1 LGHNA and CDR2 YSLEER. The CDR3 is CASSQVGRDYTF. CDR3 nucleotide sequence: TGCGCCAGCAGCCAAGTGGGCAGGGACTACACCTTC.

The CDR3 region is CASSTGRNNQPQHF. The CDR3 nucleotides read TGTGCCAGCAGCACCGGCAGGAACAATCAGCCCCAGCATTTT. The chain is built from TRBV11-2 and TRBJ1-5; D call uncertain. CDR3 length: 14 residues. Germline V lookup: CDR1 SGHAT, CDR2 FQNNGV. With 5 bases removed from V and 3 bases from J, the gap between germline ends came to 11 bases.

The chain combines TRBV19 with TRBJ1-2, with 11 bases identical to TRBD1. The V gene end was trimmed by 4 bases and the J gene end by 8 bases; junction bases not matched to a gene: 9. CDR1 and CDR2 from the germline V gene are LNHDA and SQIVND (reference sequence). This CDR3 region has 15 residues. The CDR3 loop reads CASSTRTGGDLGYTF. The CDR3 DNA reads as TGTGCCAGTAGTACCCGGACAGGGGGCGACCTAGGCTACACCTTC.

In regard to this clone: The missing conserved phenylalanine or tryptophan at the end of this CDR3 makes a read error likely. It is unclear where the CDR3 begins or ends on the DNA, so no DNA is shown, and the CDR3 is as TCRdb lists it. The chain employs TRBV5-1 and TRBJ2-7; TRBD1, the table's D call, lacks a check against the DNA. Including both end residues, the CDR3 is 12 amino acids long. CDR1 is SGHRS and CDR2 is YFSETQ in the germline V gene. CDR3 region: CASSLGDRGLVY.

The chain joins TRBV5-4 to TRBJ1-1, with D unresolved. The V gene lost 3 bases and the J gene lost 10 bases, with 13 bases spanning the gap. Germline CDR1 and CDR2: SGHNT and YYREEE (reference sequence). This CDR3 has 12 residues. CDR3 loop: CASSYYGEGAFF. The DNA of the CDR3 is TGTGCCAGCAGCTACTACGGCGAGGGAGCTTTCTTT.